A selection of T cell receptor beta chains follows, all from one sample in a study of T cell responses to AZD1222 COVID-19 vaccine. Method: immunoSEQ multiplex PCR; TCRdb's copy keeps in-frame clones and lacks some. The data show fewer than 120,000 clones, just under 95% seen once. The sample here was peripheral blood, taken 28 days after the second AZD1222 dose. The receptor source for this set is an adult who received the AZD1222 COVID-19 vaccine. Each CDR3 is given with its conserved first and last residue. D genes are given only for firm matches.

j_call d_call v_call cdr3_length cdr3_nt cdr3_aa
TRBJ1-6 TRBD1 TRBV15 16 TGTGCCACCAGCAGAGAGTCAGGGACAGGGAGGTCACCCCTCCACTTT CATSRESGTGRSPLHF
TRBJ2-5 TRBD2 TRBV9 13 TGTGCCAGCAGCGTACAAGGGAGGGGGACCCAGTACTTC CASSVQGRGTQYF
TRBJ2-2 . TRBV4-2 16 TGTGCCAGCACCCCACAGGGCGGGACAAACACCGGGGAGCTGTTTTTT CASTPQGGTNTGELFF
TRBJ2-1 . TRBV6-5 14 TGTGCCAGCAGTTACTCAGACAGCTACAATGAGCAGTTCTTC CASSYSDSYNEQFF
TRBJ1-3 . TRBV15 15 TGTGCCACCAGCAGAGATAGGGCAGGGGGAAACACCATATATTTT CATSRDRAGGNTIYF
TRBJ2-3 TRBD2 TRBV18 11 TGTGCCACGGGGGGTACAGATACGCAGTATTTT CATGGTDTQYF
TRBJ2-2 TRBD2 TRBV7-6 16 TGTGCCAGCAGCTTAGAAGCGGGGGCCAACACCGGGGAGCTGTTTTTT CASSLEAGANTGELFF
TRBJ1-1 . TRBV9 15 TGTGCCAGCAACTCGGGGAGCTCCATGAACACTGAAGCTTTCTTT CASNSGSSMNTEAFF
TRBJ2-7 . TRBV7-6 19 TGTGCCAGCAGCTTAAGGACCCCGTTCCCCGGACAGACTAGTTCCGAGCAGTACTTC CASSLRTPFPGQTSSEQYF
TRBJ2-7 TRBD2 TRBV6-6 14 TGTGCCGCCTCCGGGACTAGCGGTTCCTACGAGCAGTACTTC CAASGTSGSYEQYF